The 17 T cell receptor beta chains given below trace back to one sample, sequenced in a study of blood T cell repertoires in COVID-19. Sequencing used immunoSEQ multiplex PCR; TCRdb keeps in-frame clones, though not all of them. The data show fewer than 350,000 clones, roughly 85% seen once. The sample was PBMCs or T cells enriched from blood (not recorded which). The receptors were gathered from a woman in her thirties or forties with acute COVID-19.

This clone was seen a handful of times. The chain has TRBV4-2 and TRBJ1-2, with 9 positions matching TRBD1. The CDR3 totals 18 residues. Germline CDR1 is LGHNA and CDR2 is YNFKEQ. Trimming at V came to 0 bases and at J to 8 bases, leaving 16 bases not matched to a gene. CDR3 loop: CASSQDVQPETGGWGYTF. CDR3 nucleotides: TGTGCCAGCAGCCAAGATGTCCAGCCGGAAACAGGGGGCTGGGGCTACACCTTC.

This chain uses TRBV6-6 with TRBJ2-3; 12 positions match TRBD2. Trimming took 5 bases from V and 1 from J; bases not matched to a gene: 1. Germline V gene data show CDR1 as MNHNY and CDR2 as SVGAGI (reference sequence). The CDR3 contains 15 residues. CDR3 sequence reads: CASSLAGGGTDTQYF. The CDR3 nucleotides are TGTGCCAGCAGTCTAGCGGGGGGGGGCACAGATACGCAGTATTTT.

The chain is built from TRBV19 and TRBJ1-5, with 7 bases that match TRBD1. This CDR3 spans 16 amino acids. Germline CDR1 reads LNHDA; CDR2 reads SQIVND (reference sequence). Losses at the gene ends were 6 bases for V and 0 bases for J; bases not matched to a gene: 8. CDR3 protein: CASRKTGQNSNQPQHF. The DNA for the CDR3 is TGTGCCAGTAGGAAAACGGGACAGAATAGCAATCAGCCCCAGCATTTT.

The sample holds a few counts of this clone. V gene TRBV6-5 combines with J gene TRBJ1-1; 8 nucleotides agree with TRBD1. The CDR3 spans 11 residues. CDR1 is MNHEY and CDR2 is SVGAGI in the germline V gene. V was clipped by 5 bases and J by 12 bases; unmatched bases: 5. CDR3: CASSNNRGTFF. CDR3 nucleotide sequence: TGTGCCAGCAGTAACAACAGGGGGACTTTCTTT.

This clone was found once. The rearrangement uses TRBV18 and TRBJ2-1; D not resolved. V was shortened by 0 bases and J by 0 bases, with 6 bases between the two germline ends. The CDR3 length is 15 residues. The germline V gene has CDR1 KGHSH and CDR2 LQKENI. CDR3 sequence: CASSPPLSSYNEQFF. In DNA, the CDR3 is TGTGCCAGCTCACCACCGCTTAGCTCCTACAATGAGCAGTTCTTC.

About this clone itself: Other DNA sequences within the sample encode an identical CDR3. The gene calls are TRBV4-3 and TRBJ1-3; unclear D gene. This CDR3 spans 15 amino acids. CDR1 and CDR2 from the germline V gene are LGHNA and YSLEER. With 0 bases removed from V and 4 bases from J, the gap between germline ends came to 10 bases. The CDR3 DNA follows: TGCGCCAGCAGCCAAGACGTCGGTCCAGGAAACACCATATATTTT. Protein product: CASSQDVGPGNTIYF.

The CDR3 loop reads CASSELMGEKLFF. The DNA of the CDR3 is TGTGCCAGCAGTGAATTAATGGGCGAAAAACTGTTTTTT. V is TRBV2 and J is TRBJ1-4; D remains unclear. The V and J ends lost 2 bases and 8 bases respectively, with 9 bases between them. Germline V gene data show CDR1 as SNHLY and CDR2 as FYNNEI. The CDR3 covers 13 residues.

The chain combines TRBV9 with TRBJ2-1; maybe TRBD2 (5 bases). Germline CDR1 SGDLS, CDR2 YYNGEE. Trimming cost V 4 bases and J 7 bases, with 18 bases left between them. The CDR3 runs to 15 residues. The CDR3 nucleotides are TGTGCCAGCAGCTCCCGGACTGGACCGGGAAATGAGCAGTTCTTC. Translated: CASSSRTGPGNEQFF.

The genes are TRBV7-3 and TRBJ2-1; D not certain. The CDR3 consists of 14 residues. V was trimmed by 5 bases and J by 7 bases, leaving 15 bases between them. Germline lookup yields CDR1 SGHTA and CDR2 FQGTGA. In nucleotides, the CDR3 is TGTGCCAGCAGCAACCCCGGGTCCGCGAATGAGCAGTTCTTC. As protein: CASSNPGSANEQFF.

This clone was detected only once. The CDR3 DNA reads as TGTGCCAGCAGTGAAAATTACGAGGGCGGACTGTTTTTT. Translation: CASSENYEGGLFF. The rearrangement links TRBV6-1 to TRBJ1-4; D is undetermined. The germline gives CDR1 MNHNS, CDR2 SASEGT. The CDR3 length is 13 residues. Trimming removed 2 bases at V and 13 bases at J, with 14 bases between.

The table lists this clone with a count of one. This chain joins TRBV9 and TRBJ1-2, with D perhaps TRBD1 (6 bases). CDR3 length: 14 amino acids. The ends were cut back, 3 bases at V and 4 bases at J, with 13 bases in the middle. From germline, CDR1 is SGDLS and CDR2 YYNGEE. CDR3 DNA sequence: TGTGCCAGCAGCGGAAACAGGGTACCCTATGGCTACACCTTC. Translating gives CASSGNRVPYGYTF.

This sequence joins TRBV9 and TRBJ1-5; D gene uncertain. In germline, CDR1 is SGDLS, CDR2 YYNGEE. There are 14 residues in the CDR3. The V gene lost 0 bases and the J gene lost 1 base, with 5 bases spanning the gap. CDR3 amino acids: CASSVGASNQPQHF. The CDR3, as DNA: TGTGCCAGCAGCGTAGGAGCGAGCAATCAGCCCCAGCATTTT.

This clone was detected a few times. V gene TRBV19 combines with J gene TRBJ2-1; 8 bases are a match to TRBD1. J was trimmed by 0 bases and V by 4 bases; bases with no gene match: 2. CDR1 and CDR2 (germline): LNHDA, SQIVND (reference sequence). There are 15 residues in the CDR3. This CDR3 reads CASSKGTGSYNEQFF. DNA of the CDR3: TGTGCCAGTAGTAAAGGGACAGGCTCCTACAATGAGCAGTTCTTC.

Of note for this clone: The same CDR3 arises from other DNA sequences in this sample as well. The chain's CDR3 is CASSPGLARNTGELFF. DNA of the CDR3: TGTGCCAGCTCCCCGGGACTAGCGAGGAACACCGGGGAGCTGTTTTTT. This rearrangement joins TRBV18 to TRBJ2-2; 10 nucleotides agree with TRBD2. V lost 6 bases, J lost 1 base, and 5 bases stayed unmatched. Germline loops: CDR1 KGHSH, CDR2 LQKENI. The CDR3 covers 16 residues.

This clone came up a few times. CDR3 nucleotides: TGTGCCAGCAGCCAAGTTTCGGTGGGGGCGGGTTCACCCCTCCACTTT. Residues: CASSQVSVGAGSPLHF. The chain has TRBV4-2 and TRBJ1-6, with a weak D call TRBD1 (6 bases). There are 16 residues in the CDR3. Per germline, CDR1 LGHNA and CDR2 YNFKEQ. V dropped 1 base and J dropped 9 bases, with 16 bases sitting between them.

V usage is TRBV18 and J usage is TRBJ1-4, with a weak D call TRBD1 (6 bases). The CDR3 covers 14 residues. Between the trimmed V and J ends, which lost 6 bases and 8 bases, there was a span of 16 bases. The germline V gene has CDR1 KGHSH and CDR2 LQKENI. The CDR3 sequence: CASSPPTGAEKLFF. The CDR3 DNA is TGTGCCAGCTCCCCCCCGACAGGTGCCGAAAAACTGTTTTTT.

The chain combines TRBV2 with TRBJ2-3; possible D gene TRBD2, 5 bases. This CDR3 is built from 14 residues. V lost 6 bases to trimming and J lost 5 bases, with 15 bases between them. CDR1 is SNHLY and CDR2 is FYNNEI in the germline V gene. The CDR3 loop reads CASSDTKEEDTQYF. The CDR3, as DNA: TGTGCCAGCAGCGACACGAAGGAGGAAGATACGCAGTATTTT.